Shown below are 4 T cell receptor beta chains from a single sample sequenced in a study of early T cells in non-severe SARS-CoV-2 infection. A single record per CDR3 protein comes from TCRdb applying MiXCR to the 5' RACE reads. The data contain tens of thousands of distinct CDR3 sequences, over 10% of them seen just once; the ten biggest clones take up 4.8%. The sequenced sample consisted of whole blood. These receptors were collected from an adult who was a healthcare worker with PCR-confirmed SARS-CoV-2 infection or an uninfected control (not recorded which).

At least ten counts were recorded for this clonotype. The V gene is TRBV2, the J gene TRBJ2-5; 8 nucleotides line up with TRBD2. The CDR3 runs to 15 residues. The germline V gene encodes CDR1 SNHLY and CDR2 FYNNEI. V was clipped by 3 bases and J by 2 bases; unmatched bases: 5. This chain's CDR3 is CASSELAGGQETQYF. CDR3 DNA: TGTGCCAGCAGTGAGCTGGCGGGGGGACAAGAGACCCAGTACTTC.

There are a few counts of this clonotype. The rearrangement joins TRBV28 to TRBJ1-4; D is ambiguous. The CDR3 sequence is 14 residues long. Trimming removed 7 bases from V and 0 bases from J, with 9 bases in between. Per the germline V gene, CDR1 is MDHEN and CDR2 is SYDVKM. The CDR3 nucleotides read TGTGCCAGCATGAGTGCTGCAACTAATGAAAAACTGTTTTTT. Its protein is CASMSAATNEKLFF.

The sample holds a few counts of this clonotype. The CDR3 nucleotides are TGTGCCAGCAGCCAGGCGGGACAGGGCACAAAAGAAGCTTTCTTT. It is translated as CASSQAGQGTKEAFF. The chain uses TRBV4-2 and TRBJ1-1; TRBD1 matches at 9 bases. With V trimmed by 3 bases and J by 8 bases, 10 bases remained unmatched. There are 15 residues in the CDR3. Germline-derived CDR1 and CDR2 are LGHNA and YNFKEQ.

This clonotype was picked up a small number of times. The CDR3 bases are TGTGCCAGCTCACCCCGGGACAGCGGATCCCCTGGCACAGATACGCAGTATTTT. Its translation is CASSPRDSGSPGTDTQYF. This chain joins TRBV18 and TRBJ2-3; 7 nucleotides line up with TRBD1. CDR1 is KGHSH, CDR2 LQKENI, per germline. The CDR3 is 18 amino acids. V shed 3 bases and J 1 base; nucleotides not matched to a gene: 13. The whole variable domain, remainder taken from reference TRBV18 and TRBJ2-3, is NAGVMQNPRHLVRRRGQEARLRCSPMKGHSHVYWYRQLPEEGLKFMVYLQKENIIDESGMPKERFSAEFPKEGPSILRIQQVVRGDSAAYFCASSPRDSGSPGTDTQYFGPGTRLTVL.